Listed below are T cell receptor beta chains from one sample, sequenced in a study of graft-versus-host responses after intestinal transplantation. TCRdb's table, derived via immunoSEQ multiplex PCR, lists solely in-frame clones and lacks some. The profile shows 40,000 or so clones, over 85% of them singletons. Sequencing used PBMCs, obtained 16 days after intestinal transplant. Receptor source: a human patient who received an intestinal transplant, so some T cells may come from the graft donor. The CDR3 runs from the conserved cysteine through the conserved F or W. A D gene is named only where the DNA matches it firmly. Clone size is stated in some rows and not others, as once, few, many or a class when expanded.

>TRBV4-1|TRBJ1-5|.|.
CASSPLVAHQPQHF
TGCGCCAGCAGCCCCCTGGTAGCACATCAGCCCCAGCATTTT
>TRBV6-1|TRBJ2-5|TRBD1|.
CASSELGRGIGETQYF
TGTGCCAGCAGTGAACTCGGCAGGGGGATCGGCGAGACCCAGTACTTC
>TRBV7-6|TRBJ1-5|.|.
CASSLGPGRDIGNQPQHF
TGTGCCAGCAGCTTAGGTCCAGGGAGGGACATAGGCAATCAGCCCCAGCATTTT
>TRBV12-5|TRBJ1-1|.|.
CASGFGPPLMNTEAFF
TGTGCTAGTGGTTTCGGACCCCCGCTTATGAACACTGAAGCTTTCTTT
>TRBV28|TRBJ1-4|.|.
CASSLSQGPNEKLFF
TGTGCCAGCAGTTTATCGCAAGGGCCGAATGAAAAACTGTTTTTT
>TRBV11-2|TRBJ2-1|.|once
CASSSRGDSLPNEQFF
TGTGCCAGCAGCTCCCGCGGGGACAGTTTACCCAATGAGCAGTTCTTC
>TRBV7-9|TRBJ1-2|.|.
CASSPPGDYGYTF
TGTGCCAGCAGCCCCCCCGGTGACTATGGCTACACCTTC
>TRBV5-1|TRBJ2-7|TRBD1|.
CASRPGQGGYEQYF
TGCGCCAGCAGACCGGGACAGGGTGGCTACGAGCAGTACTTC
>TRBV6-5|TRBJ1-5|TRBD1|.
CASSEGGTDNQPQHF
TGTGCCAGCAGCGAGGGAGGGACAGATAATCAGCCCCAGCATTTT
>TRBV5-5|TRBJ2-5|.|.
CASREGGGTQYF
TGTGCCAGCAGGGAAGGGGGAGGGACCCAGTACTTC
>TRBV7-8|TRBJ2-7|.|.
CASSLAGRVYEQYF
TGTGCCAGCAGCTTAGCGGGGCGCGTCTACGAGCAGTACTTC
>TRBV5-6|TRBJ1-5|.|.
CASSRYRTGNQPQHF
TGTGCCAGCAGCAGATACCGGACAGGCAATCAGCCCCAGCATTTT
>TRBV4-1|TRBJ1-5|.|.
CASSHQGNSNQPQHF
TGCGCCAGCAGCCACCAGGGGAATAGCAATCAGCCCCAGCATTTT
>TRBV7-6|TRBJ2-5|.|.
CASSFGGGGGAQETQYF
TGTGCCAGCAGCTTCGGGGGCGGAGGGGGGGCCCAAGAGACCCAGTACTTC
>TRBV19|TRBJ2-7|TRBD1|.
CASRTGGEYEQYF
TGTGCCAGTAGGACAGGGGGCGAATACGAGCAGTACTTC
>TRBV2|TRBJ2-7|TRBD2|.
CASIGSGTLSYEQYF
TGTGCCAGCATTGGTAGCGGGACACTCTCCTACGAGCAGTACTTC
>TRBV2|TRBJ2-3|.|once
CAFGKGVSTDTQYF
TGTGCCTTTGGCAAGGGGGTTAGCACAGATACGCAGTATTTT
>TRBV7-9|TRBJ1-5|TRBD1|.
CASSLDHRGLDQPQHF
TGTGCCAGCAGCTTAGATCACAGGGGATTAGATCAGCCCCAGCATTTT
>TRBV30|TRBJ1-5|.|.
CAWSVQGAQPQHF
TGTGCCTGGAGTGTGCAGGGCGCTCAGCCCCAGCATTTT
>TRBV9|TRBJ2-1|TRBD2|.
CASSVDGRARNEQFF
TGTGCCAGCAGCGTAGACGGGAGGGCCAGAAATGAGCAGTTCTTC
>TRBV7-9|TRBJ1-2|.|.
CASSTKDGNLGYTF
TGTGCCAGCAGTACCAAGGACGGTAATCTTGGCTACACCTTC
>TRBV7-3|TRBJ2-1|.|.
CASSLDHRGWSSYNEQFF
TGTGCCAGCAGCTTAGATCACCGCGGATGGAGCTCCTACAATGAGCAGTTCTTC
>TRBV19|TRBJ2-7|TRBD1|.
CASSPSTWTGSMYEQYF
TGTGCCAGTTCCCCCTCCACCTGGACAGGGAGTATGTACGAGCAGTACTTC
>TRBV5-5|TRBJ2-2|TRBD1|.
CASSWGRTGNTGELFF
TGTGCCAGCAGCTGGGGACGGACAGGGAACACCGGGGAGCTGTTTTTT
>TRBV7-9|TRBJ2-7|.|.
CASGTTESYEQYF
TGTGCCAGCGGGACGACTGAGTCCTACGAGCAGTACTTC